The next 22 T cell receptor beta chains were all read from a single sample in a study of blood T cell repertoires in COVID-19. Sequencing used immunoSEQ multiplex PCR; TCRdb keeps in-frame clones, though not all of them. The sample contains hundreds of thousands of clones, around 86% of which appear only once. The sample was PBMCs or T cells enriched from blood (not recorded which). Receptors originate from a woman between 50 and 59 years old who had recovered from COVID-19.

V and J are TRBV2 and TRBJ2-2; no reliable D call. V lost 8 bases, J lost 1 base, and 8 bases lay in between. There are 13 residues in the CDR3. Germline loops: CDR1 SNHLY, CDR2 FYNNEI. The CDR3 loop reads CASGSWNTGELFF. The CDR3 DNA is TGTGCCAGCGGCTCCTGGAACACCGGGGAGCTGTTTTTT.

The V and J genes are TRBV3-1 (or the pseudogene TRBV3-2) and TRBJ1-1; D possibly corresponds to TRBD1 (6 bases). CDR3 length: 17 residues. Germline lookup yields CDR1 LGHDT and CDR2 YNNKEL (reference sequence). Trimming cost V 1 base and J 3 bases, with 18 bases left between them. The CDR3 coding sequence is TGTGCCAGCAGCCAAGTAGACTCGACAGGAAACGACACTGAAGCTTTCTTT. Translating gives CASSQVDSTGNDTEAFF.

In DNA, the CDR3 is TGTGCCAGCAGGGCCGGGACTAGCAAGTACGAGCAGTACTTC. Its protein product is CASRAGTSKYEQYF. V usage is TRBV6-5 and J usage is TRBJ2-7; 9 bases agree with TRBD2. The V gene end was trimmed by 6 bases and the J gene end by 4 bases; junction bases not matched to a gene: 7. Germline V CDR1 and CDR2: MNHEY, SVGAGI. CDR3 length: 14 amino acids.

V and J are TRBV7-8 and TRBJ2-7; TRBD2 matches 13 bases. Germline trimming cut 4 bases from V and 7 bases from J; bases unmatched to any gene: 7. Germline lookup yields CDR1 SGHVS and CDR2 FQNEAQ. The CDR3 covers 15 residues. In DNA form, the CDR3 reads TGTGCCAGCAGCTCTCTACTAGCGGGAGGGGGTGAGCAGTACTTC. Translating gives CASSSLLAGGGEQYF.

Points on this clone: The same CDR3 is also encoded by other DNA sequences in this sample. The rearrangement joins TRBV5-1 to TRBJ1-3; no clear D gene. V was shortened by 0 bases and J by 4 bases, with 8 bases between the two germline ends. The CDR3 extends over 14 amino acids. Germline V CDR1 and CDR2: SGHRS, YFSETQ. The CDR3 loop reads CASSLAGSGNTIYF. DNA of the CDR3: TGCGCCAGCAGCTTGGCCGGGTCGGGAAACACCATATATTTT. The whole variable domain, filled in from reference TRBV5-1 and TRBJ1-3, reads KAGVTQTPRYLIKTRGQQVTLSCSPISGHRSVSWYQQTPGQGLQFLFEYFSETQRNKGNFPGRFSGRQFSNSRSEMNVSTLELGDSALYLCASSLAGSGNTIYFGEGSWLTVV.

This rearrangement joins TRBV10-2 to TRBJ1-1, with D unclear. CDR3 size: 13 residues. The germline V gene encodes CDR1 WSHSY and CDR2 SAAADI. The V gene lost 5 bases and the J gene lost 1 base, with 8 bases spanning the gap. CDR3 in DNA: TGCGCCAGCAGTCCGGGAACGAACACTGAAGCTTTCTTT. It codes for CASSPGTNTEAFF.

This clone was counted a few times. The chain joins TRBV7-2 to TRBJ1-2; a weak D match, TRBD1 (6 bases). The V gene's germline CDR1 is SGHTA and CDR2 FQGNSA. CDR3 length: 15 amino acids. Trimming took 8 bases from V and 0 from J, leaving 16 bases between them. CDR3 loop: CASSPWGPPNYGYTF. The CDR3 DNA reads TGTGCCAGCTCCCCATGGGGGCCGCCTAACTATGGCTACACCTTC.

The CDR3 bases are TGTGCCACCAGCAGAGATAGATACGAGATGTACAATGAGCAGTTCTTC. It specifies CATSRDRYEMYNEQFF. V is TRBV15 and J is TRBJ2-1; no reliable D call. The CDR3 has 16 residues. Trimming cost V 0 bases and J 4 bases, with 13 bases left between them. Germline V gene lookup returns CDR1 LNHNV and CDR2 YYDKDF (reference sequence).

The chain links TRBV5-6 to TRBJ1-4; 8 nucleotides line up with TRBD1. Germline V gene sequence: CDR1 SGHDT, CDR2 YYEEEE. The V and J ends lost 0 bases and 2 bases, in that order; junction bases with no gene match: 3. The CDR3 has 16 residues. The CDR3 DNA reads as TGTGCCAGCAGCTTGGACAGGGGGGCGACTAATGAAAAACTGTTTTTT. Residues: CASSLDRGATNEKLFF.

The chain is built from TRBV29-1 and TRBJ2-2; maybe TRBD1 (6 bases). This CDR3 has 13 amino acids. Trimming removed 4 bases from V and 4 bases from J, with 10 bases in between. Germline V gene lookup returns CDR1 SQVTM and CDR2 ANQGSEA. Here the CDR3 reads CSVAGVGTGELFF. The DNA of the CDR3 is TGCAGCGTTGCAGGGGTTGGCACCGGGGAGCTGTTTTTT.

V gene TRBV5-1 combines with J gene TRBJ1-1; maybe TRBD1 (5 bases). V lost 0 bases to trimming and J lost 4 bases, with 10 bases between them. CDR1 is SGHRS, CDR2 YFSETQ, per germline. The CDR3 loop spans 14 amino acids. The CDR3 DNA reads TGCGCCAGCAGCTTGGCCCTGGGGCTCACTGAAGCTTTCTTT. Residues: CASSLALGLTEAFF.

V is TRBV29-1 and J is TRBJ2-4, with 7 bases identical to TRBD2. The germline gives CDR1 SQVTM, CDR2 ANQGSEA. With 4 bases clipped from V and 7 bases from J, the junction kept 10 bases outside the gene matches. CDR3 length: 14 residues. The CDR3 reads CSVGGGSQRNIQYF. CDR3 nucleotide sequence: TGCAGCGTTGGTGGCGGGAGCCAGAGGAACATTCAGTACTTC.

The table lists this clone with a count of one. The chain couples TRBV30 to TRBJ1-1; D is undetermined. The CDR3 totals 14 residues. The germline gives CDR1 GTSNPN, CDR2 SVGIG (reference sequence). The V gene lost 2 bases and the J gene lost 6 bases, with 16 bases spanning the gap. For the CDR3, the DNA is TGTGCCTGGAGTCCCCGGGGTATTTGGGCTGAAGCTTTCTTT. This codes for CAWSPRGIWAEAFF.

This sequence joins TRBV9 and TRBJ2-7, with D perhaps matching TRBD1 (5 bases). CDR3 length: 16 residues. Trimming took 2 bases from V and 3 from J, leaving 18 bases between them. From germline, CDR1 is SGDLS and CDR2 YYNGEE. The CDR3 nucleotides are TGTGCCAGCAGCGTTAACACAGGCTACCCTATCTACGAGCAGTACTTC. Its protein product is CASSVNTGYPIYEQYF.

A word on this clone: The sample holds other DNA sequences that translate to the same CDR3. The chain couples TRBV4-1 to TRBJ2-7; 7 bases map to TRBD1. Germline values: CDR1 MGHRA, CDR2 YSYEKL. The length of the CDR3 is 15 residues. V lost 0 bases and J lost 0; bases outside the gene matches: 2. CDR3 region: CASSQDRDSSYEQYF. CDR3 in DNA: TGCGCCAGCAGCCAAGACCGGGACAGCTCCTACGAGCAGTACTTC.

The rearrangement uses TRBV5-5 and TRBJ2-5; 11 bases fit TRBD2. Germline V gene sequence: CDR1 SGHKS, CDR2 YYEKEE (reference sequence). This CDR3 spans 17 amino acids. J gave up 2 bases and V 0 bases, and 6 bases lay outside the gene matches. The CDR3 DNA sequence: TGTGCCAGCAGCTTGGGGCCGGGACTAGCGGAGCAAGAGACCCAGTACTTC. Translated, it gives CASSLGPGLAEQETQYF.

The rearrangement uses TRBV18 and TRBJ2-3; D call uncertain. Trimming left V 6 bases short and J 4 bases short, with 8 bases between. Germline V gene lookup returns CDR1 KGHSH and CDR2 LQKENI. The CDR3 has 12 residues. Here the CDR3 DNA reads TGTGCCAGCTCGCCAGAGGCAGATACGCAGTATTTT. It codes for CASSPEADTQYF.

The chain links TRBV5-6 to TRBJ2-1, with 11 bases identical to TRBD1. The V and J ends lost 3 bases and 1 base, in that order; junction bases with no gene match: 6. CDR1 and CDR2 from the germline V gene are SGHDT and YYEEEE. The CDR3 is 17 amino acids. CDR3 coding DNA: TGTGCCAGCAGCTCGGGACAGGGGGTGAGGTCCTACAATGAGCAGTTCTTC. This sequence encodes CASSSGQGVRSYNEQFF.

The J gene is TRBJ1-1, the V gene TRBV3-1 (or the pseudogene TRBV3-2); D is ambiguous. Germline V gene sequence: CDR1 LGHDT, CDR2 YNNKEL (reference sequence). This CDR3 region has 13 residues. V lost 2 bases to trimming and J lost 2 bases, with 6 bases between them. In DNA form, the CDR3 reads TGTGCCAGCAGCCAATACATCAACACTGAAGCTTTCTTT. Its protein product is CASSQYINTEAFF.

The genes are TRBV5-1 and TRBJ1-3; D might be TRBD1 (6 bases). Germline-derived CDR1 and CDR2 are SGHRS and YFSETQ. V dropped 0 bases and J dropped 3 bases, with 13 bases sitting between them. The CDR3 spans 16 residues. In nucleotides, the CDR3 is TGCGCCAGCAGCTTGGTAGGCACAGGGTATGGAAACACCATATATTTT. It is translated as CASSLVGTGYGNTIYF.

In DNA, the CDR3 is TGTGCCAATTCAAAAACGAGCGGGGCCGAAGATACGCAGTATTTT. Translation: CANSKTSGAEDTQYF. This chain links TRBV10-3 with TRBJ2-3, with 7 bases fitting TRBD2. Trimming took 10 bases from V and 5 from J; bases not matched to a gene: 15. This CDR3 contains 15 residues. CDR1 ENHRY and CDR2 SYGVKD come from the germline V gene.

This sequence joins TRBV19 and TRBJ2-2; 8 bases map to TRBD1. Trimming removed 5 bases from V and 4 bases from J; junction bases left unmatched: 9. The CDR3 runs to 16 residues. The germline V gene has CDR1 LNHDA and CDR2 SQIVND (reference sequence). For the CDR3, the DNA is TGTGCCAGTAGTCGTCTCCGCGGACAGGGCACCGGGGAGCTGTTTTTT. It codes for CASSRLRGQGTGELFF.